A selection of T cell receptor beta chains follows, all from one sample in a study of cytomegalovirus exposure and HLA in healthy donors. The method was immunoSEQ multiplex PCR; TCRdb's version includes in-frame clones alone and lacks a portion of them. The table shows 150,000 to 200,000 clones, with over 80% occurring only once. Sequencing was performed on PBMCs. The source is a woman aged 50 to 60 in good health and CMV-seropositive. CDR3s include the opening cysteine and the closing phenylalanine or tryptophan. The D gene is left open where the match is weak.

CDR3: CASSPGGQGGYTF
J: TRBJ1-2
D: TRBD1
V: TRBV7-2

CDR3: CASGDRGLHEQYF
J: TRBJ2-7
D: TRBD1
V: TRBV28

CDR3: CASSPTQDRYNSPLHF
J: TRBJ1-6
D: .
V: TRBV18

CDR3: CASSVDTGPLQETQYF
J: TRBJ2-5
D: .
V: TRBV9

CDR3: CASSFGTGGRVDTQYF
J: TRBJ2-3
D: TRBD1
V: TRBV5-1

CDR3: CASSLAGGSGANVLTF
J: TRBJ2-6
D: .
V: TRBV5-1

CDR3: CSSSRESISADTQYF
J: TRBJ2-3
D: .
V: TRBV7-9

CDR3: CASSQVSTDHYGYTF
J: TRBJ1-2
D: .
V: TRBV4-2

CDR3: CASSYRDSQHNEQFF
J: TRBJ2-1
D: TRBD1
V: TRBV6-6

CDR3: CASSHRGRGTGHSTNTEAFF
J: TRBJ1-1
D: .
V: TRBV4-2

CDR3: CASSPADTQYF
J: TRBJ2-3
D: .
V: TRBV18

CDR3: CASSSLAPGGLTEQFF
J: TRBJ2-1
D: TRBD2
V: TRBV5-1

CDR3: CASTPPGGELFF
J: TRBJ2-2
D: .
V: TRBV4-2

CDR3: CASSQDPGQGWNEQFF
J: TRBJ2-1
D: TRBD1
V: TRBV4-3

CDR3: CASSQGRDRYYGYTF
J: TRBJ1-2
D: TRBD1
V: TRBV14

CDR3: CASMKRGILTDTQYF
J: TRBJ2-3
D: TRBD2
V: TRBV19

CDR3: CASSPLTGRSGNTIYF
J: TRBJ1-3
D: .
V: TRBV2

CDR3: CASSPGHLVGTEAFF
J: TRBJ1-1
D: .
V: TRBV7-2

CDR3: CASSPRDYGYTF
J: TRBJ1-2
D: .
V: TRBV11-1

CDR3: CSVLGTGQTGYEQYF
J: TRBJ2-7
D: TRBD1
V: TRBV29-1

CDR3: CASSQSENTGELFF
J: TRBJ2-2
D: .
V: TRBV27

CDR3: CASRQGSGYTF
J: TRBJ1-2
D: .
V: TRBV6-5

CDR3: CASSIGPERLGQETQYF
J: TRBJ2-5
D: .
V: TRBV19

CDR3: CASSSHSGAGGELFF
J: TRBJ2-2
D: TRBD2
V: TRBV7-6

CDR3: CASSQVGAGYTF
J: TRBJ1-2
D: .
V: TRBV28

CDR3: CASSVTSGSTDTQYF
J: TRBJ2-3
D: TRBD2
V: TRBV9

CDR3: CASSLDNQETQYF
J: TRBJ2-5
D: .
V: TRBV5-1

CDR3: CASRGGHDNSPLHF
J: TRBJ1-6
D: .
V: TRBV2

CDR3: CSARTSGYNEQFF
J: TRBJ2-1
D: TRBD2
V: TRBV29-1

CDR3: CASIPRQFNYGYTF
J: TRBJ1-2
D: .
V: TRBV6-5